This T cell receptor beta chain was sequenced for a study of blood T cell repertoires in COVID-19. Study-wide context: The samples span acute and convalescent COVID-19 from the United States, Italy and Spain. Sources were T cells, B-cell-depleted T cells, or PBMCs; the material itself was cDNA or gDNA.

Under the authors' procedure: How many nucleated cells were present was estimated from reference gene primer amplification. Measured with immunoSEQ multiplex PCR; TCRdb has only the in-frame clones, and not every one. For V, J and clone size, that table is used; D and trimming come from the DNA. The repertoire holds approximately 260,000 clones, with about 88% as singletons. From germline, CDR1 is SGHRS and CDR2 YFSETQ. V gave up 8 bases and J gave up 2 bases, with 12 bases separating them. This CDR3 has 13 amino acids. The source of this sequence is a woman in her 40s who had recovered from COVID-19. The genes are TRBV5-1 and TRBJ2-3, with a possible D match to TRBD2 (5 bases). The sequenced sample was peripheral blood. CDR3: CASTTTHTDTQYF. CDR3 DNA: TGCGCCAGTACGACTACTCACACAGATACGCAGTATTTT.